A single TCR beta chain is shown here with its context. As yet, its antigen is unknown. Repertoires were generated with immunoSEQ multiplex PCR, while TCRdb's copy carries only in-frame clones and drops some. This sample yields some 23,000 clones, of which roughly two thirds are seen a single time; approximately 9.9% belongs to the top ten. The sample comes from a study of a mutant IDH1 vaccine in newly diagnosed glioma. Study in general: Antecedent treatment encompassed radiotherapy, temozolomide, or their combination; the majority received both.

J lost 1 base, V lost 3 bases, and 11 bases had no gene match. Germline V CDR1 and CDR2: SGHRS, YFSETQ. The CDR3 is 18 amino acids. Time point meaning: week 11, during vaccination. Doses consisted of 300 ug of mutant IDH1 20-mer peptide each, paired with topical imiquimod. The clonotype was recovered from a young man with glioma. Some clones in this sample may be carry-over from other donors' samples. This sample comprised peripheral blood mononuclear cells (PBMCs), obtained from a glioma patient whose treatment included an IDH1 peptide vaccine. The chain recombines TRBV5-1 with TRBJ1-1; 11 nucleotides match TRBD1. Written as DNA, the CDR3 is TGCGCCAGCAGCTCCGCCTCGGGACAGGGGGAGAGGAACACTGAAGCTTTCTTT. Amino acids: CASSSASGQGERNTEAFF.